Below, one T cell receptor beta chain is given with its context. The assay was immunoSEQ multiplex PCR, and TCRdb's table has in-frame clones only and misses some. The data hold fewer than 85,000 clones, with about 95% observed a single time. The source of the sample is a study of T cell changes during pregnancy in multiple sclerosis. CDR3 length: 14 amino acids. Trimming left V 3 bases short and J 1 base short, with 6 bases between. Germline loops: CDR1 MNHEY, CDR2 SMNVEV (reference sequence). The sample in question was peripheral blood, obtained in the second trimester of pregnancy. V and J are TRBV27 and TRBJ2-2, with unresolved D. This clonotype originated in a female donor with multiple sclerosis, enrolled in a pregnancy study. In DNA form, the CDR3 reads TGTGCCAGCAGTTTGGCAGGGAACACCGGGGAGCTGTTTTTT. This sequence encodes CASSLAGNTGELFF.